These T cell receptor beta chains were read from a single sample in a study of T cells in Graves' hyperthyroidism and ophthalmopathy. TCRdb recomputed calls from the multiplex PCR reads with MiXCR, one row per CDR3 protein. The table lists some 300,000 distinct CDR3 sequences, around 19% of them singletons. Sequenced: blood. The receptors originated from a middle-aged man with Graves' ophthalmopathy. Each CDR3 is given with its conserved first and last residue. D genes are given only for firm matches. A clone size is listed for some rows: how often the clone was seen (once, few, many), or a class if it is expanded.

D gene	V gene	J gene	clone size	CDR3 protein	CDR3 DNA
-	TRBV5-1	TRBJ2-2	-	CASSFGGPVAGELFF	TGCGCCAGCAGCTTTGGCGGGCCCGTCGCCGGGGAGCTGTTTTTT
-	TRBV2	TRBJ2-3	many	CARHAEGSTDTQYF	TGTGCCCGGCATGCTGAGGGCAGCACAGATACGCAGTATTTT
-	TRBV20-1	TRBJ1-1	-	CSARGRGEAFF	TGCAGTGCTAGAGGCAGGGGTGAAGCTTTCTTT
TRBD2	TRBV28	TRBJ2-7	many	CATGGLETSGRRDEQYF	TGTGCCACCGGAGGCTTAGAGACTAGCGGGAGAAGAGACGAGCAGTACTTC
TRBD2	TRBV2	TRBJ2-1	many	CASSPSGRGGNEQFF	TGTGCCAGCAGCCCAAGCGGGAGAGGGGGCAATGAGCAGTTCTTC
-	TRBV25-1	TRBJ1-3	-	CASSESGENTIYF	TGTGCCAGCAGTGAATCTGGGGAGAACACCATATATTTT
TRBD1	TRBV29-1	TRBJ1-2	many	CSVQMTGGSGYTF	TGCAGCGTTCAAATGACAGGGGGCAGCGGCTACACCTTC
-	TRBV9	TRBJ2-3	-	CASSVVGNADTQYF	TGTGCCAGCAGCGTAGTGGGGAACGCAGATACGCAGTATTTT
TRBD2	TRBV5-1	TRBJ2-1	many	CASSTSGSRSSYNEQFF	TGCGCCAGCAGCACTAGCGGGAGCCGGAGCTCCTACAATGAGCAGTTCTTC
-	TRBV27	TRBJ2-7	-	CASSRVLGYEQYF	TGTGCCAGCAGTCGGGTTTTGGGCTACGAGCAGTACTTC
-	TRBV5-5	TRBJ2-7	many	CASSLTGTLSYEQYF	TGTGCCAGCAGCTTGACCGGGACGCTGTCCTACGAGCAGTACTTC
TRBD1	TRBV19	TRBJ2-1	-	CASSHRDRGYNEQFF	TGTGCCAGTAGCCACCGGGACAGGGGATACAATGAGCAGTTCTTC
-	TRBV6-6	TRBJ2-2	-	CASSYVGRPNTGELFF	TGTGCCAGCAGTTACGTTGGCAGACCGAACACCGGGGAGCTGTTTTTT
-	TRBV3-1	TRBJ2-1	many	CASTQSSQGEQFF	TGTGCCAGCACCCAATCAAGTCAGGGTGAGCAGTTCTTC
TRBD1	TRBV19	TRBJ2-7	-	CASSKNVRQGSTYEQYF	TGTGCCAGTAGCAAAAATGTTCGACAGGGGAGTACCTACGAGCAGTACTTC
TRBD1	TRBV7-3	TRBJ2-1	many	CASSRAGTGGEQFF	TGTGCCAGCAGCCGGGCCGGGACAGGAGGGGAGCAGTTCTTC
-	TRBV7-9	TRBJ1-1	few	CASNAGANTEAFF	TGTGCCAGCAACGCGGGAGCGAACACTGAAGCTTTCTTT
-	TRBV7-9	TRBJ2-5	few	CASSGETGQETQYF	TGTGCCAGCAGCGGGGAAACAGGGCAAGAGACCCAGTACTTC
-	TRBV7-8	TRBJ1-6	-	CASSFEGNSPLHF	TGTGCCAGCAGCTTTGAAGGGAATTCACCCCTCCACTTT
-	TRBV7-9	TRBJ2-5	few	CASSMGHGETQYF	TGTGCCAGCAGCATGGGACATGGGGAGACCCAGTACTTC
-	TRBV3-1	TRBJ2-1	few	CASSQGPTSNEQFF	TGTGCCAGCAGCCAAGGGCCCACCTCGAATGAGCAGTTCTTC
-	TRBV5-1	TRBJ1-2	few	CASSLAQFNYGYTF	TGCGCCAGCAGCTTGGCTCAGTTTAACTATGGCTACACCTTC
-	TRBV5-1	TRBJ2-7	many	CASSFPTAGIYEQYF	TGCGCCAGCAGCTTTCCGACGGCGGGAATCTACGAGCAGTACTTC
TRBD1	TRBV20-1	TRBJ1-1	many	CSVPGQGSEAFF	TGCAGTGTCCCGGGACAGGGGAGTGAAGCTTTCTTT
TRBD2	TRBV13	TRBJ2-4	-	CASTLRGGAGKNIQYF	TGTGCCAGCACTCTCCGGGGGGGCGCGGGCAAAAACATTCAGTACTTC
-	TRBV11-2	TRBJ1-5	-	CASSPQGGYNQPQHF	TGTGCCAGCAGCCCTCAAGGGGGTTACAATCAGCCCCAGCATTTT
TRBD1	TRBV12-3/TRBV12-4	TRBJ1-4	-	CASSTGTGNNEKLFF	TGTGCCAGCAGCACCGGGACAGGGAATAATGAAAAACTGTTTTTT
TRBD1	TRBV29-1	TRBJ1-2	-	CSVVDRVYGYTF	TGCAGCGTTGTGGACAGGGTCTATGGCTACACCTTC
TRBD1	TRBV6-1	TRBJ1-2	few	CASSEAPGGVSGYTF	TGTGCCAGCAGTGAAGCGCCAGGGGGCGTAAGTGGCTACACCTTC
-	TRBV20-1	TRBJ2-6	-	CSAQDPGANVLTF	TGCAGTGCACAGGACCCGGGGGCCAACGTCCTGACTTTC
-	TRBV5-1	TRBJ2-1	few	CASSLARLGGTYNEQFF	TGCGCCAGCAGCTTGGCCCGCTTAGGGGGGACCTACAATGAGCAGTTCTTC
-	TRBV28	TRBJ1-6	-	CASSSRVTYNSPLHF	TGTGCCAGCAGTTCCAGGGTGACCTATAATTCACCCCTCCACTTT
-	TRBV14	TRBJ2-7	few	CASSQVRTPVGIREQYF	TGTGCCAGCAGCCAAGTCCGGACCCCTGTGGGGATAAGGGAGCAGTACTTC
TRBD2	TRBV25-1	TRBJ2-1	few	CASSDGLGDWYNEQFF	TGTGCCAGCAGTGATGGACTAGGAGATTGGTACAATGAGCAGTTCTTC
-	TRBV11-3	TRBJ2-7	many	CASSLDTGMGDEQYF	TGTGCCAGCAGCTTAGATACAGGGATGGGAGACGAGCAGTACTTC
-	TRBV2	TRBJ2-1	many	CASRGERTTTYNEQFF	TGTGCCAGCAGGGGGGAGCGTACGACGACCTACAATGAGCAGTTCTTC
-	TRBV7-9	TRBJ2-3	few	CASRPPGERDTQYF	TGTGCCAGCAGGCCGCCGGGGGAGCGGGATACGCAGTATTTT
-	TRBV7-2	TRBJ2-7	many	CASSLEAGNPYEQYF	TGTGCCAGCAGCTTAGAGGCGGGAAATCCCTACGAGCAGTACTTC
-	TRBV5-8	TRBJ2-1	-	CASSLGAGIEQFF	TGTGCCAGCAGCTTGGGTGCGGGTATTGAGCAGTTCTTC
TRBD2	TRBV9	TRBJ2-7	-	CASSVDPGVAGQFHYEQYF	TGTGCCAGCAGCGTAGACCCGGGGGTAGCGGGACAATTTCACTACGAGCAGTACTTC
-	TRBV6-1	TRBJ1-2	many	CASSEAMGYYGYTF	TGTGCCAGCAGTGAAGCGATGGGGTACTATGGCTACACCTTC
-	TRBV11-1	TRBJ2-3	many	CASSSTRLTGSTDTQYF	TGTGCCAGCAGCTCTACGCGCCTCACAGGAAGCACAGATACGCAGTATTTT
TRBD1	TRBV2	TRBJ1-1	many	CASSEWDRSVWSTEAFF	TGTGCCAGCAGTGAATGGGACAGGTCCGTTTGGTCCACTGAAGCTTTCTTT
TRBD2	TRBV20-1	TRBJ2-7	-	CSARRGGRYEQYF	TGCAGTGCTAGACGCGGGGGGCGATACGAGCAGTACTTC
-	TRBV28	TRBJ1-4	-	CASSLREMGEKLFF	TGTGCCAGCAGTTTGCGGGAAATGGGTGAAAAACTGTTTTTT
TRBD1	TRBV20-1	TRBJ2-2	few	CSGKTGGPNTGELFF	TGCAGTGGAAAAACAGGGGGACCGAACACCGGGGAGCTGTTTTTT
-	TRBV12-3/TRBV12-4	TRBJ2-5	few	CASTKTFQETQYF	TGTGCCAGCACCAAGACATTCCAAGAGACCCAGTACTTC
-	TRBV24-1	TRBJ1-2	few	CATSDRGRADGYTF	TGTGCCACCAGTGATAGGGGCAGGGCCGATGGCTACACCTTC
-	TRBV20-1	TRBJ2-7	many	CSARVAGVDYEQYF	TGCAGTGCTAGAGTGGCAGGGGTAGACTACGAGCAGTACTTC
TRBD1	TRBV6-1	TRBJ1-1	few	CASKNRGLTEAFF	TGTGCCAGCAAGAACAGGGGGCTCACTGAAGCTTTCTTT
TRBD1	TRBV6-2/TRBV6-3	TRBJ2-3	few	CASSYSGDRAWDTQYF	TGTGCCAGCAGTTACTCGGGGGACAGGGCATGGGATACGCAGTATTTT
TRBD1	TRBV5-1	TRBJ2-3	-	CASSLGDRDPDTQYF	TGCGCCAGCAGCTTGGGGGACAGGGATCCAGATACGCAGTATTTT
-	TRBV7-3	TRBJ1-1	many	CASSLYQGTEAFF	TGTGCCAGCAGCTTATACCAGGGCACTGAAGCTTTCTTT
-	TRBV7-2	TRBJ2-1	many	CASSLVGGNSYNEQFF	TGTGCCAGCAGCTTAGTGGGGGGAAACTCCTACAATGAGCAGTTCTTC
TRBD1	TRBV20-1	TRBJ2-7	many	CSAGPLETGTYEQYF	TGCAGTGCTGGCCCCTTAGAGACAGGGACCTACGAGCAGTACTTC
TRBD1	TRBV20-1	TRBJ1-1	many	CSASKGQLEILAFF	TGCAGTGCCTCTAAGGGACAGTTGGAGATCTTGGCTTTCTTT